These 23 T cell receptor beta chains came from one sample sequenced in a study of cytomegalovirus exposure and HLA in healthy donors. The assay was immunoSEQ multiplex PCR, and TCRdb's table has in-frame clones only and misses some. The sample records 90,000 to 130,000 clones, roughly nine tenths being singletons. The sequencing input was PBMCs. These receptors all come from a young woman in good health and CMV-seronegative.

The genes are TRBV19 and TRBJ2-7; 10 nucleotides align to TRBD1. The CDR3 is made up of 15 amino acids. CDR1 is LNHDA and CDR2 is SQIVND in the germline V gene (reference sequence). The trim removed 5 bases at V and 3 bases at J, leaving 7 bases unmatched. The CDR3, as DNA: TGTGCCAGTAGTCTTGGGACAGGGGATATCTACGAGCAGTACTTC. This codes for CASSLGTGDIYEQYF.

This CDR3 is CASSSLGQGVDGYTF. As DNA, the CDR3 is TGTGCCAGCAGCTCCTTAGGACAGGGGGTGGATGGCTACACCTTC. The V call is TRBV11-2, the J call TRBJ1-2; 10 nucleotides line up with TRBD1. Germline-derived CDR1 and CDR2 are SGHAT and FQNNGV. There are 15 residues in the CDR3. V shed 4 bases, J shed 6 bases, and the junction held 8 bases outside the gene matches. Full variable domain (remainder filled in from reference TRBV11-2 and TRBJ1-2): EAGVAQSPRYKIIEKRQSVAFWCNPISGHATLYWYQQILGQGPKLLIQFQNNGVVDDSQLPKDRFSAERLKGVDSTLKIQPAKLEDSAVYLCASSSLGQGVDGYTFGSGTRLTVV.

V is TRBV7-2 and J is TRBJ1-6, with no clear D. The CDR3 loop spans 15 amino acids. The germline V gene encodes CDR1 SGHTA and CDR2 FQGNSA. The ends were cut back, 2 bases at V and 5 bases at J, with 10 bases in the middle. The CDR3 spells CASSLFGLDNSPLHF. CDR3 nucleotide sequence: TGTGCCAGCAGCTTATTCGGTTTGGATAATTCACCCCTCCACTTT. The full variable domain, its missing parts supplied by reference TRBV7-2 and TRBJ1-6, is GAGVSQSPSNKVTEKGKDVELRCDPISGHTALYWYRQSLGQGLEFLIYFQGNSAPDKSGLPSDRFSAERTGGSVSTLTIQRTQQEDSAVYLCASSLFGLDNSPLHFGNGTRLTVT.

In its sample, this clone was seen a few times. The rearrangement joins TRBV19 to TRBJ2-7; TRBD2 aligns across 8 bases. The CDR3 has 16 residues. Germline V gene lookup returns CDR1 LNHDA and CDR2 SQIVND (reference sequence). Trimming removed 4 bases from V and 2 bases from J; junction bases left unmatched: 10. This CDR3 reads CASSTRSGSSPYEQYF. For the CDR3, the DNA is TGTGCCAGTAGTACCAGGAGCGGGAGTAGCCCCTACGAGCAGTACTTC.

This sequence joins TRBV1 and TRBJ2-1; TRBD2 was called by the table and not checked on the DNA. TRBV1 is a listed pseudogene. The CDR3 has 17 residues. DNA of the CDR3: TGCACCAGCAACCCTACGGGGAGCGGGGGCCTCTACAATGAGCAGTTCTTC. It codes for CTSNPTGSGGLYNEQFF.

The chain is built from TRBV30 and TRBJ1-3; 7 bases match TRBD1. V lost 3 bases, J lost 4 bases, and 6 bases stayed unmatched. The CDR3 contains 14 residues. The germline V gene encodes CDR1 GTSNPN and CDR2 SVGIG (reference sequence). DNA for the CDR3: TGTGCCTGGAGCCTGACAGGGAGCGGAAACACCATATATTTT. It specifies CAWSLTGSGNTIYF.

V and J are TRBV5-1 and TRBJ2-5; D is undetermined. Trimming pared 0 bases from V and 2 bases from J, leaving 8 bases between. CDR3 length equals 14 residues. Germline-derived CDR1 and CDR2 are SGHRS and YFSETQ. CDR3: CASSLAGTQETQYF. The CDR3 nucleotides are TGCGCCAGCAGCTTGGCAGGCACGCAAGAGACCCAGTACTTC.

The chain has TRBV7-2 and TRBJ2-7; perhaps TRBD1 as D (6 bases). The ends were cut back, 3 bases at V and 3 bases at J, with 15 bases in the middle. CDR3 size: 15 residues. Germline-derived CDR1 and CDR2 are SGHTA and FQGNSA. This CDR3 is CASSFDRSAFYEQYF. The DNA of the CDR3 is TGTGCCAGCAGCTTCGACAGGTCAGCCTTCTACGAGCAGTACTTC.

In DNA form, the CDR3 reads TGCGCCAGCAGCCAAGATCGACTCTACGAGCAGTACTTC. Amino acids: CASSQDRLYEQYF. The chain is built from TRBV4-1 and TRBJ2-7; D ambiguous. Deletions cut 0 bases from V and 3 bases from J, with 6 bases between. The CDR3 has 13 amino acids. CDR1 is MGHRA, CDR2 YSYEKL, per germline.

The gene calls are TRBV20-1 and TRBJ2-7; 8 positions match TRBD2. Germline CDR1 DFQATT, CDR2 SNEGSKA (reference sequence). The V and J ends lost 6 bases and 6 bases, in that order; junction bases with no gene match: 1. There are 10 residues in the CDR3. CDR3 protein: CSAAGGEQYF. CDR3 bases: TGCAGTGCCGCGGGAGGCGAGCAGTACTTC.

The chain recombines TRBV11-2 with TRBJ2-1, with 10 nucleotides matching TRBD2. From germline, CDR1 is SGHAT and CDR2 FQNNGV. Germline trimming cut 4 bases from V and 2 bases from J; bases unmatched to any gene: 2. The CDR3 consists of 15 residues. The chain's CDR3 is CASSWTSGTYNEQFF. The CDR3 DNA follows: TGTGCCAGCAGCTGGACTAGCGGAACCTACAATGAGCAGTTCTTC.

V gene TRBV6-5 combines with J gene TRBJ1-3, with D possibly matching TRBD1 (6 bases). Trimming removed 5 bases at V and 0 bases at J, with 11 bases between. The CDR3 loop spans 15 amino acids. Germline values: CDR1 MNHEY, CDR2 SVGAGI. The CDR3 bases are TGTGCCAGCAGTCTGGACAGCTACTCTGGAAACACCATATATTTT. Translating it yields CASSLDSYSGNTIYF.

The V gene is TRBV28, the J gene TRBJ2-2; D perhaps matches TRBD1 (6 bases). The CDR3 is made up of 16 amino acids. Germline V lookup: CDR1 MDHEN, CDR2 SYDVKM. The germline V and J ends were trimmed by 3 bases and 9 bases, with 20 bases remaining between them. The CDR3 DNA is TGTGCCAGCAGTTTTTTAGACAGGCGGAGATTGAGGGAGCTGTTTTTT. Its translation is CASSFLDRRRLRELFF.

The chain links TRBV7-2 to TRBJ2-7; 10 nucleotides align to TRBD2. The CDR3 runs 16 residues. The trim removed 1 base at V and 0 bases at J, leaving 3 bases unmatched. The V gene's germline CDR1 is SGHTA and CDR2 FQGNSA. In nucleotides, the CDR3 is TGTGCCAGCAGCTTAGATAGCGGGGGGAGCTCCTACGAGCAGTACTTC. It encodes CASSLDSGGSSYEQYF.

This rearrangement joins TRBV6-1 to TRBJ1-3; D call uncertain. V was clipped by 0 bases and J by 4 bases, with 16 bases between them. Germline-derived CDR1 and CDR2 are MNHNS and SASEGT. The CDR3 is 17 amino acids. CDR3 loop: CASSEAGVGVTGNTIYF. CDR3 DNA sequence: TGTGCCAGCAGTGAAGCTGGGGTGGGAGTGACGGGAAACACCATATATTTT.

The chain carries TRBV7-9 and TRBJ1-2; D is uncertain. Germline loops: CDR1 SEHNR, CDR2 FQNEAQ (reference sequence). This CDR3 is 14 amino acids long. Trimming removed 5 bases at V and 2 bases at J, with 12 bases between. The CDR3 region is CASSPMAGNYGYTF. The CDR3 region has the DNA TGTGCCAGCAGCCCCATGGCGGGGAACTATGGCTACACCTTC.

V usage is TRBV28 and J usage is TRBJ1-2, with 8 bases lining up with TRBD1. The CDR3 runs to 12 residues. V was pared by 4 bases and J by 12 bases, with 7 bases of the junction left unmatched. Germline V gene sequence: CDR1 MDHEN, CDR2 SYDVKM. The CDR3 reads CASSSLDREDTF. The DNA for the CDR3 is TGTGCCAGCAGTTCCCTGGACAGGGAGGACACCTTC.

V gene TRBV5-1 combines with J gene TRBJ2-2; 8 nucleotides match TRBD1. The trim removed 8 bases at V and 7 bases at J, leaving 7 bases unmatched. The CDR3 sequence is 13 residues long. Germline assignment: CDR1 SGHRS and CDR2 YFSETQ. CDR3 nucleotides: TGCGCCAGGGTCCAGGGGGCGGGCGGGGAGCTGTTTTTT. Amino acid sequence: CARVQGAGGELFF.

The chain joins TRBV6-5 to TRBJ1-3; 7 bases match TRBD1. Looked up from germline, CDR1 is MNHEY and CDR2 is SVGAGI. CDR3 length: 14 amino acids. V was clipped by 10 bases and J by 2 bases; unmatched bases: 8. CDR3 sequence (DNA): TGTGCCACCGCCCTTACAGGGGCTGGAAACACCATATATTTT. It yields the protein CATALTGAGNTIYF.

This clone came up once. This sequence joins TRBV5-4 and TRBJ1-1, with D possibly TRBD1 on 6 matching bases. The germline CDR1 and CDR2 sequences are SGHNT and YYREEE (reference sequence). This CDR3 comprises 11 residues. V dropped 9 bases and J dropped 1 base, with 7 bases sitting between them. This chain's CDR3 is CATQGNTEAFF. The CDR3 nucleotides read TGTGCCACACAGGGGAACACTGAAGCTTTCTTT.

This chain connects TRBV7-9 to TRBJ2-3; D is undetermined. CDR1 and CDR2 from the germline V gene are SEHNR and FQNEAQ (reference sequence). This CDR3 region has 13 residues. V was pared by 5 bases and J by 4 bases, with 10 bases between. CDR3: CASSRGAPDTQYF. In nucleotides, the CDR3 is TGTGCCAGCAGCCGAGGAGCGCCAGATACGCAGTATTTT.

The chain is built from TRBV5-1 and TRBJ2-7; D is possibly TRBD2 (5 bases). CDR1 is SGHRS and CDR2 is YFSETQ in the germline V gene. V dropped 2 bases and J dropped 6 bases, with 12 bases sitting between them. CDR3 length: 13 amino acids. The CDR3 region is CASSLSSPAEQYF. The DNA for the CDR3 is TGCGCCAGCAGCTTATCTAGCCCCGCCGAGCAGTACTTC.

This clone has a single count. J is TRBJ2-5 and V is TRBV5-6; D not resolved. Germline assignment: CDR1 SGHDT and CDR2 YYEEEE. This CDR3 comprises 12 residues. The ends were cut back, 0 bases at V and 3 bases at J, with 3 bases in the middle. CDR3 coding DNA: TGTGCCAGCAGCTTGGGTAAAGAGACCCAGTACTTC. Translating gives CASSLGKETQYF.